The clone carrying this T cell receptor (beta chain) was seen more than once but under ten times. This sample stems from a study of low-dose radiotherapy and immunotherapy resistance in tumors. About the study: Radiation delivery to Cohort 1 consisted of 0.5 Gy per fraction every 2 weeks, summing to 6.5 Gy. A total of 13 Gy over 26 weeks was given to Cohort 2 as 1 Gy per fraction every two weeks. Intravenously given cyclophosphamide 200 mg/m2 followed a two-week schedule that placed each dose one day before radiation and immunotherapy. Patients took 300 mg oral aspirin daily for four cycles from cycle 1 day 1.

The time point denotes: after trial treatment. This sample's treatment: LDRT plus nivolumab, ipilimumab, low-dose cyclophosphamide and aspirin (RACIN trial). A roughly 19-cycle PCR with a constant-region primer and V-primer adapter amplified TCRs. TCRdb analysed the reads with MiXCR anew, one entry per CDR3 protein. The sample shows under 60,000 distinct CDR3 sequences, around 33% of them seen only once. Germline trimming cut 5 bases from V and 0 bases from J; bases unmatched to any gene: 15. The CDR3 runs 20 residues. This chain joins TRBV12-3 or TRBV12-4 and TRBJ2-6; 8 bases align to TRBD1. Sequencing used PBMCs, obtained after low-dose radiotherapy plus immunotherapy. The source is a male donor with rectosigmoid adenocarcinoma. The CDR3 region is CASSPPTDRGSPSGANVLTF. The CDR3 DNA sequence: TGTGCCAGCAGTCCTCCTACAGACAGGGGCTCGCCCTCTGGGGCCAACGTCCTGACTTTC.